This T cell receptor beta chain was recovered during a study of blood T cells in healthy people across ages. Study-level points and caveats: Conclusively comparing naive with antigen-experienced cells was impossible with unsorted PBMCs. In older individuals, TCR beta diversity per million T cells was lower, falling roughly linearly with age.

The CDR3 length is 14 residues. The germline V gene encodes CDR1 SQVTM and CDR2 ANQGSEA. V lost 0 bases and J lost 8, with 14 bases in between. A J-beta primer mix and a sample-barcoded 5' primer were used in a second PCR of about 7 to 12 cycles. The template-switch adaptor was a 5' adaptor with 12 random nucleotides. It tagged each cDNA molecule. TCRdb reprocessed the 5' RACE reads via MiXCR and lists one record per CDR3 protein. The sample contains about 1,000,000 distinct CDR3 sequences, around 45% of which appear only once. This clonotype was detected a few times. The antigen is not known. The chain has TRBV29-1 and TRBJ2-1; a possible D gene is TRBD2 (6 bases). The specimen was blood. The TCR was taken from a woman aged 55-69 years in good health. DNA for the CDR3: TGCAGCGTTGAAGATGGGCAGGGAGGTGATGAGCAGTTCTTC. Translation: CSVEDGQGGDEQFF.